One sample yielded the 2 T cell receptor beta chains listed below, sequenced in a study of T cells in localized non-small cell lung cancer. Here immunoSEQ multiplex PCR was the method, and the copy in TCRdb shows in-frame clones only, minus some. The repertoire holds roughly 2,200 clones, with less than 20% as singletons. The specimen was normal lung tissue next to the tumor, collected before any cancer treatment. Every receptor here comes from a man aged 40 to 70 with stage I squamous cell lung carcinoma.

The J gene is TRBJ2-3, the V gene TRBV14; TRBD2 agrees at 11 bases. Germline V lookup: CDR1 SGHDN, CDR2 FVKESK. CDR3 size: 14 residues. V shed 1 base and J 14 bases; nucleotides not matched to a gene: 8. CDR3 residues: CASSQVQGLAEVYF. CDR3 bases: TGTGCCAGCAGCCAAGTCCAGGGACTAGCGGAAGTGTATTTT.

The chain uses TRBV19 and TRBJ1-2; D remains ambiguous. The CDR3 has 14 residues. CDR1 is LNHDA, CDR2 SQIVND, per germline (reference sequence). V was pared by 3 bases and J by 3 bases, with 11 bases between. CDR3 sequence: CASSIEVEDYGYTF. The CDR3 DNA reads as TGTGCCAGTAGTATTGAGGTTGAGGACTATGGCTACACCTTC.